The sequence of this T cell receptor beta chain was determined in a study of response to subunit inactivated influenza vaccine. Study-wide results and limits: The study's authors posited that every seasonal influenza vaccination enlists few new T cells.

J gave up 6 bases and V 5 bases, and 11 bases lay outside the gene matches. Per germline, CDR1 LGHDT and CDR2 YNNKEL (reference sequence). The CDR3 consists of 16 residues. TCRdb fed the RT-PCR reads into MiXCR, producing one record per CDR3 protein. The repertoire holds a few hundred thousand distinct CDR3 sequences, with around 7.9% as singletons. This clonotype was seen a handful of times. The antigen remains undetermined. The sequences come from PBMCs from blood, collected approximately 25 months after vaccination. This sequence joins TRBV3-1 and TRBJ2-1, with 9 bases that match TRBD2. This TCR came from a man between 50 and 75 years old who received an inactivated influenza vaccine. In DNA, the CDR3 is TGTGCCAGCAGCTCATTCCTCCTAGCGGGGACCAATGAGCAGTTCTTC. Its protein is CASSSFLLAGTNEQFF.